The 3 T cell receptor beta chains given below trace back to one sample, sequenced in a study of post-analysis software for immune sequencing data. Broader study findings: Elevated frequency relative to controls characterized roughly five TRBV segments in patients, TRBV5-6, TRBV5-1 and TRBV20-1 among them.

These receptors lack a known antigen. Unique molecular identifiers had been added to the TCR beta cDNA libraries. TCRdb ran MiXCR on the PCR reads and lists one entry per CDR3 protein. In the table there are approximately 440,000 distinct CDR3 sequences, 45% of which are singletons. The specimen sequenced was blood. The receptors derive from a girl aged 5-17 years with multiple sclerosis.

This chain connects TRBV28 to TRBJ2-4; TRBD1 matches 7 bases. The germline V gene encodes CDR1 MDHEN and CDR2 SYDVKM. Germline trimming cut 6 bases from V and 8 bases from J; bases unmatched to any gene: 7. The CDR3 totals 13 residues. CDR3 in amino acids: CASSKDRADIQYF. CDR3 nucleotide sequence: TGTGCCAGCAGCAAAGACAGGGCGGACATTCAGTACTTC.

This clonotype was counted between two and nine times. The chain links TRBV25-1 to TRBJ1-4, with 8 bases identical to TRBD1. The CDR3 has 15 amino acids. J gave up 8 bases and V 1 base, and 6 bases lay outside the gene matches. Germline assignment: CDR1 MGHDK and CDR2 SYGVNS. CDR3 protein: CASSEWGTGREKLFF. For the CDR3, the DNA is TGTGCCAGCAGTGAATGGGGGACAGGACGAGAAAAACTGTTTTTT.

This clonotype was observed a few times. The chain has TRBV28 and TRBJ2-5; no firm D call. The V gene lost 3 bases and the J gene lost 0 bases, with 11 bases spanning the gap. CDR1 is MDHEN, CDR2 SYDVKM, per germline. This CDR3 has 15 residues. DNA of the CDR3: TGTGCCAGCAGTTTTCTAGGATCGTACCAAGAGACCCAGTACTTC. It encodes CASSFLGSYQETQYF.